The 7 T cell receptor beta chains presented below share a single source sample, sequenced in a study of OX40 agonist ivuxolimab in advanced cancers. Libraries were prepared by immunoSEQ multiplex PCR; TCRdb keeps only in-frame clonotypes and omits some of them. The sample records tens of thousands of clones, 65% to 85% being singletons. The sequencing here drew on CD4+ or CD8+ T cells sorted from blood, taken in a trial of the OX40 agonist ivuxolimab. These receptors were taken from an adult with an advanced solid tumor such as melanoma, head and neck, liver or kidney cancer.

The chain links TRBV28 to TRBJ2-1, with D hard to call. V was pared by 3 bases and J by 0 bases, with 9 bases between. The CDR3 is 15 amino acids. Germline assignment: CDR1 MDHEN and CDR2 SYDVKM. In DNA form, the CDR3 reads TGTGCCAGCAGTTTCCGGAGAAACTCCTACAATGAGCAGTTCTTC. It is translated as CASSFRRNSYNEQFF.

This chain joins TRBV4-1 and TRBJ2-7, with D tentatively TRBD1 (6 bases). Per germline, CDR1 MGHRA and CDR2 YSYEKL. Trimming cost V 4 bases and J 0 bases, with 19 bases left between them. The CDR3 length is 17 residues. CDR3 coding DNA: TGCGCCAGCAGCCTCTTCGCTTTGACAGGAAGCTCCTACGAGCAGTACTTC. It specifies CASSLFALTGSSYEQYF.

The CDR3 reads CASSQLGDSYNEQFF. CDR3 DNA: TGTGCCAGCAGTCAATTGGGGGACTCCTACAATGAGCAGTTCTTC. The chain recombines TRBV6-1 with TRBJ2-1, with D perhaps assigned TRBD1 or TRBD2 (5 bases each). CDR3 length: 15 amino acids. CDR1 and CDR2 (germline): MNHNS, SASEGT. Deletions cut 5 bases from V and 0 bases from J, with 11 bases between.

This clone was observed a handful of times. This chain uses TRBV7-8 with TRBJ1-3, with D possibly matching TRBD1 (5 bases). The V and J ends lost 0 bases and 7 bases respectively, with 16 bases between them. Germline-derived CDR1 and CDR2 are SGHVS and FQNEAQ. This CDR3 spans 16 amino acids. The CDR3 DNA sequence: TGTGCCAGCAGCTTAGCGTCGGGGCAGGGTAGGAACACCATATATTTT. The encoded protein is CASSLASGQGRNTIYF.

The chain uses TRBV6-6 and TRBJ1-1; tentatively, D is TRBD1 (5 bases). Between the trimmed V and J ends, which lost 6 bases and 0 bases, there was a span of 11 bases. Germline loops: CDR1 MNHNY, CDR2 SVGAGI (reference sequence). CDR3 length: 14 amino acids. Here the CDR3 DNA reads TGTGCCAGCAGCACCCCGGGGGTGAACACTGAAGCTTTCTTT. Protein: CASSTPGVNTEAFF.

CDR3 coding DNA: TGTGCCACCTCGAATCAGGGAAACTTCTATGGCTACACCTTC. It codes for CATSNQGNFYGYTF. The rearrangement uses TRBV19 and TRBJ1-2, with TRBD1 as a possible D gene (5 bases). V was pared by 10 bases and J by 4 bases, with 19 bases between. The germline V gene encodes CDR1 LNHDA and CDR2 SQIVND (reference sequence). The CDR3 loop spans 14 amino acids.

The count of this clone is one. V gene TRBV6-1 combines with J gene TRBJ2-3; 11 nucleotides agree with TRBD2. Germline V CDR1 and CDR2: MNHNS, SASEGT. This CDR3 is 16 amino acids long. Unmatched junction bases numbered 2, after V lost 1 base and J lost 2 bases. The CDR3 reads CASSEVAGGSTDTQYF. CDR3 in DNA: TGTGCCAGCAGTGAAGTAGCGGGGGGGTCCACAGATACGCAGTATTTT.